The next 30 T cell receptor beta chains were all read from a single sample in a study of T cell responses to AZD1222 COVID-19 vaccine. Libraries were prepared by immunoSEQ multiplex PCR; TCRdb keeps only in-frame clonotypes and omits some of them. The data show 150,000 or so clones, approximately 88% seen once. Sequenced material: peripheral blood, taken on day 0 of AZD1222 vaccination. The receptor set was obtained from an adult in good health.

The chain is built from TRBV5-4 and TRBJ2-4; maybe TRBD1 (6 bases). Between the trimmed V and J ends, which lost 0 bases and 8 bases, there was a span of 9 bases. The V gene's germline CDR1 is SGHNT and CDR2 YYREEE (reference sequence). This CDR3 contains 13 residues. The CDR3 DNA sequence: TGTGCCAGCAGCTTGGCAGGGGAAGACATTCAGTACTTC. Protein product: CASSLAGEDIQYF.

As DNA, the CDR3 is TGTGCCAGCAATGATGGACGCGGTTCACCCCTCCACTTT. It codes for CASNDGRGSPLHF. The chain employs TRBV9 and TRBJ1-6; D gene unclear. CDR1 is SGDLS and CDR2 is YYNGEE in the germline V gene. Trimming removed 6 bases from V and 9 bases from J, with 13 bases in between. This CDR3 spans 13 amino acids.

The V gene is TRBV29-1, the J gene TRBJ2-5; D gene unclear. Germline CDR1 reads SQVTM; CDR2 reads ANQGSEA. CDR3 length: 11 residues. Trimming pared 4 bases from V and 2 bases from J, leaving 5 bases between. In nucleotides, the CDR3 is TGCAGCGTTGGGTCTCAAGAGACCCAGTACTTC. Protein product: CSVGSQETQYF.

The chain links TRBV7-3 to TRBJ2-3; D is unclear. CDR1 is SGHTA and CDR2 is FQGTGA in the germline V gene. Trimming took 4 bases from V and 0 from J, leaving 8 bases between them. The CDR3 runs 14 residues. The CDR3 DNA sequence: TGTGCCAGCAGCTCGACCCCTAGCACAGATACGCAGTATTTT. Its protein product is CASSSTPSTDTQYF.

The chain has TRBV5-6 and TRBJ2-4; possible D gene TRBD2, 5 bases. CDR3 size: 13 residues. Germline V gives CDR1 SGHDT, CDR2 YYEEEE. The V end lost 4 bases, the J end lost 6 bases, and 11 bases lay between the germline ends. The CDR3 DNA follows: TGTGCCAGCAGCCCGGCGGGCGGAAACATTCAGTACTTC. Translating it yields CASSPAGGNIQYF.

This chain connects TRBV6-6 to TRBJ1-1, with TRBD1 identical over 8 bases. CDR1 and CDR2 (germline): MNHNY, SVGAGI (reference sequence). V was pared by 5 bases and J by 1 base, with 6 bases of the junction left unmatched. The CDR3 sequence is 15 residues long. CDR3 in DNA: TGTGCCAGCAGTCACGAACAGGGGGGGAACACTGAAGCTTTCTTT. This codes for CASSHEQGGNTEAFF.

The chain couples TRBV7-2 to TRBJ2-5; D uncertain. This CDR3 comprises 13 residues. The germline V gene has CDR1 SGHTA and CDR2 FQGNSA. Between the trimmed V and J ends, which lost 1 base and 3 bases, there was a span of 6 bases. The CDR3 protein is CASSLVREETQYF. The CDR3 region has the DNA TGTGCCAGCAGCTTAGTCCGGGAAGAGACCCAGTACTTC.

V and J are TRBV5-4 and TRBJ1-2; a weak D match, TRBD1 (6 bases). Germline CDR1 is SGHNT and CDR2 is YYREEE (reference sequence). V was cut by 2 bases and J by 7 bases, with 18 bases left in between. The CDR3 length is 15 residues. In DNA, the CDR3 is TGTGCCAGCAGCTTCCCTCTACAGGGTGAGGGTGGCTACACCTTC. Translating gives CASSFPLQGEGGYTF.

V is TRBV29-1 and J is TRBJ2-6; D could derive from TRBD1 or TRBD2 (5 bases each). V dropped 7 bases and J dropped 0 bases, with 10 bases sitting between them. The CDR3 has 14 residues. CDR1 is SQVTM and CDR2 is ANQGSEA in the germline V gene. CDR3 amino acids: CSAGTHSGANVLTF. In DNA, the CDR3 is TGCAGCGCAGGGACGCACTCTGGGGCCAACGTCCTGACTTTC.

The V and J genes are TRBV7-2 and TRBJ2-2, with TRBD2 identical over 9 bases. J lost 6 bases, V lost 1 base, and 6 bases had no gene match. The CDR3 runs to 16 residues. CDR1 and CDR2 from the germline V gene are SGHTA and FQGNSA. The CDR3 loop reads CASSLGGGGAPGELFF. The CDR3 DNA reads TGTGCCAGCAGCTTAGGTGGCGGGGGGGCCCCCGGGGAGCTGTTTTTT.

The CDR3 nucleotides are TGTGCCAGCTCACCCGGCACAGGGGCCAACTATGGCTACACCTTC. This translates into CASSPGTGANYGYTF. The chain carries TRBV18 and TRBJ1-2, with 7 bases fitting TRBD1. CDR3 length: 15 amino acids. V shed 3 bases and J 2 bases; nucleotides not matched to a gene: 6. CDR1 is KGHSH and CDR2 is LQKENI in the germline V gene.

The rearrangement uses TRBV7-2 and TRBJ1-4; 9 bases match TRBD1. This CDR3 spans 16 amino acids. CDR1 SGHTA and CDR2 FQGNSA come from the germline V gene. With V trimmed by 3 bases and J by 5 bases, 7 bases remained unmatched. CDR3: CASSLSSGTGNEKLFF. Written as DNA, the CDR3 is TGTGCCAGCAGCTTGTCTTCCGGGACAGGGAATGAAAAACTGTTTTTT. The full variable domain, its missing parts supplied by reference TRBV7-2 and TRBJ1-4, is GAGVSQSPSNKVTEKGKDVELRCDPISGHTALYWYRQSLGQGLEFLIYFQGNSAPDKSGLPSDRFSAERTGGSVSTLTIQRTQQEDSAVYLCASSLSSGTGNEKLFFGSGTQLSVL.

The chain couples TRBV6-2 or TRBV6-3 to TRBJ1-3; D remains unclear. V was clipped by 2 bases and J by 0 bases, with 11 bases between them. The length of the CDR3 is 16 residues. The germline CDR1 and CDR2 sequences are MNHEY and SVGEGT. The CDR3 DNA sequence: TGTGCCAGCAGTTACGGTGGCAGGCTCTCTGGAAACACCATATATTTT. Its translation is CASSYGGRLSGNTIYF.

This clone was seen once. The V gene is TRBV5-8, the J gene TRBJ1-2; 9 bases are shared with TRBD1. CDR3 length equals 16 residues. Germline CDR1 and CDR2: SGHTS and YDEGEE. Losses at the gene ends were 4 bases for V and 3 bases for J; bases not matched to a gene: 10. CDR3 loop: CASSAPGQGNHYGYTF. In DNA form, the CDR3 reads TGTGCCAGCAGCGCACCGGGACAGGGTAATCACTATGGCTACACCTTC.

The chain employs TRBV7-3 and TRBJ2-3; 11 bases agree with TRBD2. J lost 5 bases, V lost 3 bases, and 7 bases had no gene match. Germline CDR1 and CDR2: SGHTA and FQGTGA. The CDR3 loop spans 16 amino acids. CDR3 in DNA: TGTGCCAGCAGCTTCGTAGCGGGGGGGCGTGAAGATACGCAGTATTTT. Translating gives CASSFVAGGREDTQYF. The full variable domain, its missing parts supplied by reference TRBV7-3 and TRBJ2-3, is GAGVSQTPSNKVTEKGKYVELRCDPISGHTALYWYRQSLGQGPEFLIYFQGTGAADDSGLPNDRFFAVRPEGSVSTLKIQRTERGDSAVYLCASSFVAGGREDTQYFGPGTRLTVL.

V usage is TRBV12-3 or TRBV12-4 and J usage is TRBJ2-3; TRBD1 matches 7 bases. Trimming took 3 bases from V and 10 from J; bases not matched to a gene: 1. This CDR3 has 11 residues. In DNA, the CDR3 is TGTGCCAGCAGTTTTGACAGGGCGCAGTATTTT. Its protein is CASSFDRAQYF.

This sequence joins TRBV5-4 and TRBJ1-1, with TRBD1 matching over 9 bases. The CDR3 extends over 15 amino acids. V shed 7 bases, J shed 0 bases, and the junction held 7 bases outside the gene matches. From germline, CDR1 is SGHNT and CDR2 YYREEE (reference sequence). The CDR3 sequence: CASLRTGALNTEAFF. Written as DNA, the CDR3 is TGTGCCAGCTTACGGACAGGGGCTTTGAACACTGAAGCTTTCTTT. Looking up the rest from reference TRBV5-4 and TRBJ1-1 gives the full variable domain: ETGVTQSPTHLIKTRGQQVTLRCSSQSGHNTVSWYQQALGQGPQFIFQYYREEENGRGNFPPRFSGLQFPNYSSELNVNALELDDSALYLCASLRTGALNTEAFFGQGTRLTVV.

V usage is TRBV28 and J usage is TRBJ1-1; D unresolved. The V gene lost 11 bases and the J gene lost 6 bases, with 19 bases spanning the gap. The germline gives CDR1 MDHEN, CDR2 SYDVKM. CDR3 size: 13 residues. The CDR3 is CAHQRGGYPEAFF. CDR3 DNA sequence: TGTGCCCACCAACGAGGTGGATACCCTGAAGCTTTCTTT. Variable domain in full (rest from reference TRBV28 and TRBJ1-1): DVKVTQSSRYLVKRTGEKVFLECVQDMDHENMFWYRQDPGLGLRLIYFSYDVKMKEKGDIPEGYSVSREKKERFSLILESASTNQTSMYLCAHQRGGYPEAFFGQGTRLTVV.

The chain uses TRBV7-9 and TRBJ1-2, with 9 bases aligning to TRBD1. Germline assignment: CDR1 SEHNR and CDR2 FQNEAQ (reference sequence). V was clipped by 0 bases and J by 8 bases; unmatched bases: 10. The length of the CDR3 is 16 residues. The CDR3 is CASSLAGTGLLEGYTF. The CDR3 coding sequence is TGTGCCAGCAGCTTAGCCGGGACAGGGTTGCTCGAAGGCTACACCTTC.

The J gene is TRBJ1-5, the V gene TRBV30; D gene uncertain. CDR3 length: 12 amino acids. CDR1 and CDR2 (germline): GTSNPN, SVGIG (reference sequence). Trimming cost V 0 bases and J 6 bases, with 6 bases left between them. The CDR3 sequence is CAWSVRGQPQHF. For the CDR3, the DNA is TGTGCCTGGAGTGTACGGGGTCAGCCCCAGCATTTT.

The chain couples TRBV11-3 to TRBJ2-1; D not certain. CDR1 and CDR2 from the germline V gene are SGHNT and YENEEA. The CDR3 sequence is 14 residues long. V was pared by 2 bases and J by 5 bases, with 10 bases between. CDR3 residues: CASSLWPKNNEQFF. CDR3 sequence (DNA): TGTGCCAGCAGCTTATGGCCTAAGAACAATGAGCAGTTCTTC.

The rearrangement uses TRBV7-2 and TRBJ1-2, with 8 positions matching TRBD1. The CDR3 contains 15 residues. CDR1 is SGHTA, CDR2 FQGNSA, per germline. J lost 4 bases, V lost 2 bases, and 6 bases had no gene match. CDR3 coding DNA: TGTGCCAGCAGCTTAAGTTGGACAGGGAGCTATGGCTACACCTTC. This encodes CASSLSWTGSYGYTF.

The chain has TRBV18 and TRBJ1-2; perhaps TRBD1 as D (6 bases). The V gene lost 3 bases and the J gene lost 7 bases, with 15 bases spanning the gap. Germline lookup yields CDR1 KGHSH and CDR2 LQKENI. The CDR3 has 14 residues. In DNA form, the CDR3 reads TGTGCCAGCTCACCGCTGGCAGGGGATGCTGGCTACACCTTC. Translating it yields CASSPLAGDAGYTF.

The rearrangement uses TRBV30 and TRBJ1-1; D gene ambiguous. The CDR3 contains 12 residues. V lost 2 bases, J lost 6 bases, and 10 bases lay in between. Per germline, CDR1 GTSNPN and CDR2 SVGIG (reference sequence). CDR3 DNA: TGTGCCTGGAGTACCGGGGAAGCTGAAGCTTTCTTT. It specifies CAWSTGEAEAFF.

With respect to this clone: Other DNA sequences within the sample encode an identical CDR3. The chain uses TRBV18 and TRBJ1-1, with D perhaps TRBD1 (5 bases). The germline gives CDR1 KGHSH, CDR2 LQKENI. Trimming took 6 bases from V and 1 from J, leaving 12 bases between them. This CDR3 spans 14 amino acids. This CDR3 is CASSPRGENTEAFF. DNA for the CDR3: TGTGCCAGCTCGCCTCGAGGGGAGAACACTGAAGCTTTCTTT.

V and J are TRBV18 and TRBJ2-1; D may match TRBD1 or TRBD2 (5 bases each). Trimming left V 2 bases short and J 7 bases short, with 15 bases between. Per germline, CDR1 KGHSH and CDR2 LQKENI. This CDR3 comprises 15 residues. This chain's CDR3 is CASSPLKGPSNEQFF. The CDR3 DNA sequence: TGTGCCAGCTCACCATTGAAGGGACCTTCGAATGAGCAGTTCTTC.

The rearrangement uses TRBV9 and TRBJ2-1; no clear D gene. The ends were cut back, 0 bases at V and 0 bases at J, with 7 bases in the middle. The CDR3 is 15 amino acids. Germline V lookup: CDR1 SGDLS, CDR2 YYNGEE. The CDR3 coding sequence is TGTGCCAGCAGCGTAGTACCGAGCTCCTACAATGAGCAGTTCTTC. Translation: CASSVVPSSYNEQFF. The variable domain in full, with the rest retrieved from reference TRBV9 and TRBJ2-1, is DSGVTQTPKHLITATGQRVTLRCSPRSGDLSVYWYQQSLDQGLQFLIQYYNGEERAKGNILERFSAQQFPDLHSELNLSSLELGDSALYFCASSVVPSSYNEQFFGPGTRLTVL.

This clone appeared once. The CDR3 sequence is CASSVGQNMNTEAFF. In nucleotides, the CDR3 is TGTGCCAGCAGCGTAGGCCAGAACATGAACACTGAAGCTTTCTTT. This rearrangement joins TRBV9 to TRBJ1-1; unclear D gene. Looked up from germline, CDR1 is SGDLS and CDR2 is YYNGEE. V lost 0 bases and J lost 0, with 9 bases in between. The CDR3 has 15 residues.

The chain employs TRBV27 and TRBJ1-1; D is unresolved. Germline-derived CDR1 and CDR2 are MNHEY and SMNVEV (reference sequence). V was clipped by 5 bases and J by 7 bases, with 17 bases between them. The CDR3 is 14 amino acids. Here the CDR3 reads CASSPLSTASEAFF. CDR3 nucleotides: TGTGCCAGCAGTCCATTATCGACCGCTAGTGAAGCTTTCTTT.

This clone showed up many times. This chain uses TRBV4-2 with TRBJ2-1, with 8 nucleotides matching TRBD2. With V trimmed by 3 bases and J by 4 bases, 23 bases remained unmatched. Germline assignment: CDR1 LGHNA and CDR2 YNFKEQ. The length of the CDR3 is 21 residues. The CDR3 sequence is CASSQALARRGVEQRYNEQFF. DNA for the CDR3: TGTGCCAGCAGCCAGGCCCTCGCTCGGCGGGGGGTTGAACAGAGATACAATGAGCAGTTCTTC.